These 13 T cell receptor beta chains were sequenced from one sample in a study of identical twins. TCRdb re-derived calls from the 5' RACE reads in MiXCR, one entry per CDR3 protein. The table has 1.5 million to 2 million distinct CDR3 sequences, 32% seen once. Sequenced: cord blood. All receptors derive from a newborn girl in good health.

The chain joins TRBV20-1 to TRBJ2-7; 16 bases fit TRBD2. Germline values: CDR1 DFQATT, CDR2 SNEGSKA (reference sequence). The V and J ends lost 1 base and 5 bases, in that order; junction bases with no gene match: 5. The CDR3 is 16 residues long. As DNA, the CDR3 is TGCAGTGCTAGAGTGGGGACTAGCGGGAGGGCGGACGAGCAGTACTTC. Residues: CSARVGTSGRADEQYF.

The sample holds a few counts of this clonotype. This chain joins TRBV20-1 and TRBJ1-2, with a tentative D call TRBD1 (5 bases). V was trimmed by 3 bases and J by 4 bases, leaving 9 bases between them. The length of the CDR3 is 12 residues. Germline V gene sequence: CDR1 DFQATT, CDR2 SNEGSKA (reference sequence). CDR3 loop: CSARRGVYGYTF. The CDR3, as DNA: TGCAGTGCTAGGAGAGGGGTCTATGGCTACACCTTC.

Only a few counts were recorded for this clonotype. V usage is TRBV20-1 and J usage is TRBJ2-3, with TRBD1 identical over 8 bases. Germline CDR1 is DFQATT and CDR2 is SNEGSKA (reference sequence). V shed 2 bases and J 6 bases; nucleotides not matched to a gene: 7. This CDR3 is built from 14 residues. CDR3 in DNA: TGCAGTGCTAGAACCGGGACAGGTGCCGATACGCAGTATTTT. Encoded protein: CSARTGTGADTQYF.

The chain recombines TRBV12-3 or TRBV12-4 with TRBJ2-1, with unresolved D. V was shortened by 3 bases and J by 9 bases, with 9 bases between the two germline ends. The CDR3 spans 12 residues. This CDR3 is CASSFPVGEQFF. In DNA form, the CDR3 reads TGTGCCAGCAGTTTTCCAGTAGGTGAGCAGTTCTTC.

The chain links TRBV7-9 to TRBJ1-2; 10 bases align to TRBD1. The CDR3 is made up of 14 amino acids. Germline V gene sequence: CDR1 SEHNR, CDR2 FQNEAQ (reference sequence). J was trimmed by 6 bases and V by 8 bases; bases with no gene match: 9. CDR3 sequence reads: CASWGWDRGHGYTF. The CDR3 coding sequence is TGTGCCAGCTGGGGATGGGACAGGGGACATGGCTACACCTTC.

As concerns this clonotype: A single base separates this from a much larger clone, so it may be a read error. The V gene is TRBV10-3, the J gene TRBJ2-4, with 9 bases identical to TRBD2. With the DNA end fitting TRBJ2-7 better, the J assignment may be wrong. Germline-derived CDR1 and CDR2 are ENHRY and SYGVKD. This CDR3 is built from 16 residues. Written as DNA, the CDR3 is TGTGCCATCAGTGATTCCCATAGCGGGAGTGTTTACGAGCAGTACTTC. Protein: CAISDSHSGSVYEQYF.

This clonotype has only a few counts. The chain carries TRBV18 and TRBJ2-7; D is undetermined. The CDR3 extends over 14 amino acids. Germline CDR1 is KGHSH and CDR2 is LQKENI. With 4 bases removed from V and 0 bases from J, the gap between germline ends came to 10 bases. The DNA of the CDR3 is TGTGCCAGCTCACTGAGAGCTTTCTCCTACGAGCAGTACTTC. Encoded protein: CASSLRAFSYEQYF.

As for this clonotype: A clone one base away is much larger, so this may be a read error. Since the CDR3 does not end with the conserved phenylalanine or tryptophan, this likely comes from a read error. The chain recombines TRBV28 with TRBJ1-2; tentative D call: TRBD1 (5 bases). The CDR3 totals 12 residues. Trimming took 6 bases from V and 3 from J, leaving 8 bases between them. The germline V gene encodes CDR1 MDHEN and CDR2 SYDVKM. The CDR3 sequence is CASSPRDYGYTL. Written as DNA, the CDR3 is TGTGCCAGCAGCCCCAGGGACTATGGCTACACCTTA.

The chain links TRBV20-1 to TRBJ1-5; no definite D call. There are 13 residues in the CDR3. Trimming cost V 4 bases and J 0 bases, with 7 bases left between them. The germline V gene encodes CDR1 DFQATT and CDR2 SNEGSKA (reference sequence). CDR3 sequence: CSAISSSNQPQHF. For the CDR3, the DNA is TGCAGTGCTATTTCCAGTAGCAATCAGCCCCAGCATTTT.

In DNA, the CDR3 is TGCGCCAGCAGGGAAGACAGGGTTAACACTGAAGCTTTCTTT. Its translation is CASREDRVNTEAFF. The chain is built from TRBV10-2 and TRBJ1-1; 7 bases are a match to TRBD1. Trimming took 6 bases from V and 2 from J; bases not matched to a gene: 6. Germline loops: CDR1 WSHSY, CDR2 SAAADI. The CDR3 totals 14 residues.

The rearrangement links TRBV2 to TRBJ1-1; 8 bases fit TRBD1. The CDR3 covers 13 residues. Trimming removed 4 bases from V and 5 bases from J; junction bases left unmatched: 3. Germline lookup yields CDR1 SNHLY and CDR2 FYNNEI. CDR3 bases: TGTGCCAGCAGTGGACAGGGGCAGACTGAAGCTTTCTTT. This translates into CASSGQGQTEAFF.

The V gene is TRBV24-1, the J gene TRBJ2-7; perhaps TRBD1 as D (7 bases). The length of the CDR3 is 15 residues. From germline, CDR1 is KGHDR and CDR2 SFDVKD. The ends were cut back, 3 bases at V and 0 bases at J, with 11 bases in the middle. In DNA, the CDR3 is TGTGCCACCAGTGATCCAGGGGGGAGCTCCTACGAGCAGTACTTC. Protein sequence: CATSDPGGSSYEQYF.

DNA of the CDR3: TGTGCCAGCAGTAAAAAACCGGGACTAGCGGGGGGACACACCGGGGAGCTGTTTTTT. Protein: CASSKKPGLAGGHTGELFF. The chain joins TRBV6-1 to TRBJ2-2, with 15 bases identical to TRBD2. Germline assignment: CDR1 MNHNS and CDR2 SASEGT. The CDR3 loop spans 19 amino acids. With 5 bases clipped from V and 3 bases from J, the junction kept 10 bases outside the gene matches.